Presented here are 8 T cell receptor beta chains from one specimen sequenced in a study of blood T cell repertoires in COVID-19. Clones were sequenced by immunoSEQ multiplex PCR, and TCRdb holds only the in-frame ones, with some missing. In the table there are about 25,000 clones, roughly 87% of which are singletons. Sequenced material: peripheral blood. Receptors originate from a man aged 45-65 years with active COVID-19.

The J gene is TRBJ2-2, the V gene TRBV11-2; tentative D call: TRBD1 (6 bases). V was cut by 2 bases and J by 5 bases, with 12 bases left in between. CDR3 length equals 15 residues. In germline, CDR1 is SGHAT, CDR2 FQNNGV. CDR3 region: CASSLSGTSTGELFF. The CDR3 coding sequence is TGTGCCAGCAGCTTATCCGGGACATCAACCGGGGAGCTGTTTTTT.

The CDR3 reads CATSDFDRGLMNEQFF. The CDR3, as DNA: TGTGCCACCAGTGATTTTGACAGGGGTTTGATGAATGAGCAGTTCTTC. The chain uses TRBV24-1 and TRBJ2-1; 8 nucleotides line up with TRBD1. The V gene's germline CDR1 is KGHDR and CDR2 SFDVKD. This CDR3 is 16 amino acids long. V lost 1 base and J lost 7; bases outside the gene matches: 8.

This sequence joins TRBV5-4 and TRBJ1-1, with 7 bases aligning to TRBD1. CDR1 SGHNT and CDR2 YYREEE come from the germline V gene (reference sequence). V shed 0 bases and J 3 bases; nucleotides not matched to a gene: 5. The CDR3 is 15 amino acids. CDR3 region: CASSLAGQIYTEAFF. DNA of the CDR3: TGTGCCAGCAGCTTGGCGGGACAGATATACACTGAAGCTTTCTTT.

CDR3 in amino acids: CASSQRHRDLYGYTF. The CDR3 DNA reads as TGCGCCAGCAGCCAAAGGCACAGGGATCTGTATGGCTACACCTTC. The gene calls are TRBV4-1 and TRBJ1-2, with D maybe TRBD1 (6 bases). The CDR3 consists of 15 residues. In germline, CDR1 is MGHRA, CDR2 YSYEKL. Trimming left V 2 bases short and J 5 bases short, with 15 bases between.

The chain recombines TRBV4-3 with TRBJ1-1; TRBD1 is a possible D gene (5 bases). The CDR3 sequence is 16 residues long. CDR1 is LGHNA and CDR2 is YSLEER in the germline V gene. V was clipped by 0 bases and J by 8 bases, with 19 bases between them. The CDR3 sequence is CASSQDVRGGTFEAFF. DNA for the CDR3: TGCGCCAGCAGCCAAGATGTAAGGGGAGGGACCTTCGAAGCTTTCTTT.

This clone was counted once. The chain combines TRBV30 with TRBJ2-1; 7 bases match TRBD2. This CDR3 has 14 amino acids. The germline CDR1 and CDR2 sequences are GTSNPN and SVGIG (reference sequence). Unmatched junction bases numbered 7, after V lost 4 bases and J lost 4 bases. The DNA of the CDR3 is TGTGCCTGGATTGGACTAGGACTATACAATGAGCAGTTCTTC. It codes for CAWIGLGLYNEQFF.

The chain carries TRBV6-6 and TRBJ2-7; D is possibly TRBD1 (6 bases). The CDR3 runs 14 residues. Germline V gene sequence: CDR1 MNHNY, CDR2 SVGAGI (reference sequence). The ends were cut back, 6 bases at V and 0 bases at J, with 12 bases in the middle. The chain's CDR3 is CASRIQGLSYEQYF. The CDR3, as DNA: TGTGCCAGCAGGATACAGGGTCTCTCCTACGAGCAGTACTTC.

The chain recombines TRBV5-8 with TRBJ1-2, with 8 bases identical to TRBD1. Germline CDR1 and CDR2: SGHTS and YDEGEE. This CDR3 has 15 amino acids. Unmatched junction bases numbered 8, after V lost 0 bases and J lost 7 bases. The CDR3 DNA reads TGTGCCAGCAGCTTGGGTGGACAGGGAACAGGTGGCTACACCTTC. Translated: CASSLGGQGTGGYTF.